These 30 T cell receptor beta chains share one sample of origin, sequenced in a study of blood T cell repertoires in COVID-19. Here immunoSEQ multiplex PCR was the method, and the copy in TCRdb shows in-frame clones only, minus some. Of some 130,000 clones in the sample, about 77% are singletons; the top ten hold more than 15%. Sequenced sample: peripheral blood. These receptors all stem from a man older than 75 with acute or convalescent COVID-19.

This rearrangement joins TRBV10-3 to TRBJ1-3, with 7 positions matching TRBD1. Germline V CDR1 and CDR2: ENHRY, SYGVKD. The CDR3 is made up of 17 amino acids. Germline trimming cut 6 bases from V and 3 bases from J; bases unmatched to any gene: 14. CDR3 in amino acids: CAISPIAGGNGGNTIYF. As DNA, the CDR3 is TGTGCCATCAGCCCCATCGCAGGGGGAAATGGTGGAAACACCATATATTTT.

The V and J genes are TRBV27 and TRBJ2-7; D unclear. CDR1 and CDR2 from the germline V gene are MNHEY and SMNVEV (reference sequence). V lost 2 bases and J 3 bases, leaving 14 bases between the germline ends. CDR3 length: 15 amino acids. In DNA, the CDR3 is TGTGCCAGCAGTTTAGAACCGGCAGCGCGCTACGAGCAGTACTTC. Encoded protein: CASSLEPAARYEQYF.

The V and J genes are TRBV10-3 and TRBJ2-5, with D perhaps matching TRBD2 (7 bases). V was pared by 0 bases and J by 1 base, with 12 bases between. CDR1 ENHRY and CDR2 SYGVKD come from the germline V gene. The CDR3 has 16 amino acids. Written as DNA, the CDR3 is TGTGCCATCAGTGAGTCGGGCGGGGGCCTCCAAGAGACCCAGTACTTC. Protein sequence: CAISESGGGLQETQYF.

CDR3 sequence: CASSYSIGATEAFF. The DNA of the CDR3 is TGTGCCAGCAGTTACTCGATAGGGGCCACTGAAGCTTTCTTT. The rearrangement links TRBV6-5 to TRBJ1-1, with D perhaps matching TRBD1 (5 bases). CDR1 MNHEY and CDR2 SVGAGI come from the germline V gene. Trimming left V 0 bases short and J 4 bases short, with 9 bases between. The CDR3 runs 14 residues.

V and J are TRBV6-2 or TRBV6-3 and TRBJ1-2, with 9 bases aligning to TRBD1. The V gene's germline CDR1 is MNHEY and CDR2 SVGEGT. After removal of 6 bases from V and 4 bases from J, the junction contained 15 bases not matched to a gene. The CDR3 contains 17 residues. The CDR3 reads CASSPPGYRGRAYGYTF. CDR3 DNA sequence: TGTGCCAGCAGCCCTCCCGGATACAGGGGGCGCGCCTATGGCTACACCTTC.

The table lists this clone with a count of one. This rearrangement joins TRBV5-5 to TRBJ2-3; 9 bases are a match to TRBD1. With V trimmed by 4 bases and J by 8 bases, 5 bases remained unmatched. CDR3 length: 13 amino acids. The germline V gene encodes CDR1 SGHKS and CDR2 YYEKEE (reference sequence). The CDR3 DNA reads TGTGCCAGCAGCGCCACAGGGGGCGGTACGCAGTATTTT. This encodes CASSATGGGTQYF.

The J gene is TRBJ1-4, the V gene TRBV7-8, with D hard to call. Between the trimmed V and J ends, which lost 2 bases and 4 bases, there was a span of 5 bases. Germline values: CDR1 SGHVS, CDR2 FQNEAQ. The CDR3 spans 13 residues. Written as DNA, the CDR3 is TGTGCCAGCAGCTTATATTTTAATGAAAAACTGTTTTTT. This encodes CASSLYFNEKLFF.

The chain is built from TRBV12-3 or TRBV12-4 and TRBJ2-7; 7 bases line up with TRBD1. V shed 6 bases, J shed 5 bases, and the junction held 4 bases outside the gene matches. This CDR3 contains 12 residues. As DNA, the CDR3 is TGTGCCAGCAGCCCAGGACAGGACGAGCAGTACTTC. Residues: CASSPGQDEQYF.

CDR3 sequence: CASSEPGGPLSNQPQHF. DNA of the CDR3: TGTGCCAGCAGTGAACCGGGAGGGCCGCTTAGCAATCAGCCCCAGCATTTT. The V and J genes are TRBV6-4 and TRBJ1-5; no reliable D call. The V end was cut by 3 bases, the J end by 0 bases, with 15 bases between. The germline V gene encodes CDR1 MRHNA and CDR2 SNTAGT. The CDR3 covers 17 residues.

The sample holds a few counts of this clone. The J gene is TRBJ2-3, the V gene TRBV9; 9 bases align to TRBD1. J was trimmed by 4 bases and V by 3 bases; bases with no gene match: 6. The length of the CDR3 is 15 residues. CDR1 is SGDLS, CDR2 YYNGEE, per germline. The CDR3 sequence: CASSGTGVSSDTQYF. CDR3 sequence (DNA): TGTGCCAGCAGCGGGACAGGGGTGAGTTCAGATACGCAGTATTTT.

This clone was counted only a few times. The gene calls are TRBV4-1 and TRBJ1-1, with D unresolved. Germline loops: CDR1 MGHRA, CDR2 YSYEKL. Trimming took 4 bases from V and 5 from J, leaving 17 bases between them. This CDR3 spans 15 amino acids. The CDR3 region has the DNA TGCGCCAGCAGCCGTGCAAGGACTCCCTTTACTGAAGCTTTCTTT. Its protein product is CASSRARTPFTEAFF.

The chain combines TRBV19 with TRBJ2-5, with TRBD2 identical over 8 bases. The CDR3 has 14 residues. Unmatched junction bases numbered 5, after V lost 4 bases and J lost 4 bases. In germline, CDR1 is LNHDA, CDR2 SQIVND (reference sequence). The CDR3 protein is CASSTGGEGETQYF. Written as DNA, the CDR3 is TGTGCCAGTAGTACGGGAGGGGAGGGAGAGACCCAGTACTTC.

The chain is built from TRBV7-3 and TRBJ2-7; possible D gene TRBD1, 5 bases. The germline V gene encodes CDR1 SGHTA and CDR2 FQGTGA. V lost 5 bases to trimming and J lost 7 bases, with 15 bases between them. This CDR3 spans 13 amino acids. CDR3 sequence (DNA): TGTGCCAGCAGCAGGACACGGCTTGAGGAGCAGTACTTC. Its protein is CASSRTRLEEQYF.

This chain joins TRBV9 and TRBJ2-6; D gene unclear. V shed 0 bases and J shed 2 bases, with 9 bases lying between them. The CDR3 extends over 16 amino acids. Germline CDR1 is SGDLS and CDR2 is YYNGEE. The DNA of the CDR3 is TGTGCCAGCAGCGTAGGCTCCGGAGCTGGGGCCAACGTCCTGACTTTC. Translating it yields CASSVGSGAGANVLTF.

The V gene is TRBV27, the J gene TRBJ2-2; 9 bases are a match to TRBD1. The germline gives CDR1 MNHEY, CDR2 SMNVEV (reference sequence). V trimming: 5 bases; J trimming: 3 bases; junction bases outside the gene matches: 4. The CDR3 contains 15 residues. The CDR3 protein is CASSQTGGDTGELFF. Written as DNA, the CDR3 is TGTGCCAGCAGTCAGACAGGGGGTGACACCGGGGAGCTGTTTTTT.

This CDR3 is CASSPPQGSSYNSPLHF. DNA for the CDR3: TGTGCCAGCAGTCCGCCACAGGGCAGCTCCTATAATTCACCCCTCCACTTT. The V and J genes are TRBV28 and TRBJ1-6; tentative D call: TRBD1 (6 bases). Per the germline V gene, CDR1 is MDHEN and CDR2 is SYDVKM. The V end lost 5 bases, the J end lost 0 bases, and 14 bases lay between the germline ends. The CDR3 consists of 17 residues.

V usage is TRBV18 and J usage is TRBJ2-2; D is possibly TRBD2 (5 bases). V lost 2 bases and J 10 bases, leaving 8 bases between the germline ends. CDR3 length: 12 amino acids. Germline loops: CDR1 KGHSH, CDR2 LQKENI. The CDR3 nucleotides read TGTGCCAGCTCACCAGGACTCGAGGAGCTGTTTTTT. Protein: CASSPGLEELFF. The full variable domain, with the rest looked up from reference TRBV18 and TRBJ2-2, is NAGVMQNPRHLVRRRGQEARLRCSPMKGHSHVYWYRQLPEEGLKFMVYLQKENIIDESGMPKERFSAEFPKEGPSILRIQQVVRGDSAAYFCASSPGLEELFFGEGSRLTVL.

The chain carries TRBV15 and TRBJ2-7; possibly TRBD1 for D (5 bases). The germline V gene encodes CDR1 LNHNV and CDR2 YYDKDF (reference sequence). The CDR3 covers 13 residues. Trimming stripped 0 bases from V and 4 bases from J, with 7 bases between. The CDR3 region is CATSRETGYEQYF. The CDR3 DNA is TGTGCCACCAGCAGAGAAACAGGATACGAGCAGTACTTC.

This clone appeared once. The chain has TRBV7-9 and TRBJ2-3; 10 nucleotides align to TRBD1. The CDR3 spans 15 residues. The V gene end was trimmed by 5 bases and the J gene end by 3 bases; junction bases not matched to a gene: 5. From germline, CDR1 is SEHNR and CDR2 FQNEAQ (reference sequence). This chain's CDR3 is CASSPGTGVTDTQYF. The CDR3 DNA follows: TGTGCCAGCAGCCCCGGGACAGGGGTGACAGATACGCAGTATTTT.

This chain uses TRBV5-6 with TRBJ1-2; 7 bases agree with TRBD1. The CDR3 has 15 amino acids. V trimming: 3 bases; J trimming: 4 bases; junction bases outside the gene matches: 9. The germline V gene has CDR1 SGHDT and CDR2 YYEEEE. CDR3 sequence: CASSSGTARFYGYTF. DNA for the CDR3: TGTGCCAGCAGCTCCGGGACAGCCCGATTCTATGGCTACACCTTC.

The chain couples TRBV16 to TRBJ1-4; D possibly corresponds to TRBD1 (6 bases). The CDR3 spans 14 residues. Germline CDR1 reads KGHSY; CDR2 reads FQNENV. Trimming pared 1 base from V and 7 bases from J, leaving 10 bases between. The CDR3 nucleotides are TGTGCCAGCAGCCAATTCAGGGGAGTTGAAAAACTGTTTTTT. This sequence encodes CASSQFRGVEKLFF. Supplemented by reference TRBV16 and TRBJ1-4, the full variable domain reads GEEVAQTPKHLVRGEGQKAKLYCAPIKGHSYVFWYQQVLKNEFKFLISFQNENVFDETGMPKERFSAKCLPNSPCSLEIQATKLEDSAVYFCASSQFRGVEKLFFGSGTQLSVL.

The rearrangement links TRBV29-1 to TRBJ2-2, with TRBD2 matching over 7 bases. This CDR3 has 13 residues. V gave up 4 bases and J gave up 1 base; unmatched junction bases: 0. From germline, CDR1 is SQVTM and CDR2 ANQGSEA. For the CDR3, the DNA is TGCAGCGTTGCGGGGGGGAACACCGGGGAGCTGTTTTTT. Translating gives CSVAGGNTGELFF.

This clone was seen more than once but under ten times. This CDR3 reads CASSDRGGTYGYTF. CDR3 nucleotide sequence: TGTGCCAGCAGTGACCGTGGCGGGACTTATGGCTACACCTTC. J is TRBJ1-2 and V is TRBV6-2 or TRBV6-3, with D tentatively TRBD1 (5 bases). V lost 5 bases and J lost 5, with 15 bases in between. The V gene's germline CDR1 is MNHEY and CDR2 SVGEGT. This CDR3 comprises 14 residues.

The chain couples TRBV5-8 to TRBJ2-6, with a possible D match to TRBD1 (6 bases). The CDR3 is 16 residues long. V lost 2 bases, J lost 0 bases, and 9 bases lay in between. Germline CDR1 SGHTS, CDR2 YDEGEE. The CDR3 DNA reads TGTGCCAGCAGCTTCGACAGGATCTCTGGGGCCAACGTCCTGACTTTC. This codes for CASSFDRISGANVLTF.

This clone was observed a handful of times. J is TRBJ1-5 and V is TRBV6-7; TRBD1 matches 11 bases. TRBV6-7 counts as an open reading frame of uncertain function. After removal of 8 bases from V and 6 bases from J, the junction contained 12 bases not matched to a gene. The CDR3 has 16 amino acids. CDR3 coding DNA: TGTGCCAGCCCCCACCCCGGGACAGGGGGTAGTCAGCCCCAGCATTTT. The encoded protein is CASPHPGTGGSQPQHF.

CDR3 residues: CASSQGSSGVLQETQYF. In DNA form, the CDR3 reads TGTGCCAGCAGCCAAGGATCTAGCGGGGTACTCCAAGAGACCCAGTACTTC. The chain has TRBV3-1 (or the pseudogene TRBV3-2) and TRBJ2-5; 9 bases agree with TRBD2. There are 17 residues in the CDR3. Losses at the gene ends were 1 base for V and 1 base for J; bases not matched to a gene: 7. Per the germline V gene, CDR1 is LGHDT and CDR2 is YNNKEL (reference sequence).

J is TRBJ2-3 and V is TRBV7-3; no reliable D call. The CDR3 is 13 amino acids. V was shortened by 2 bases and J by 4 bases, with 7 bases between the two germline ends. Germline assignment: CDR1 SGHTA and CDR2 FQGTGA. CDR3 coding DNA: TGTGCCAGCAGCTTATTCCGCGCAGATACGCAGTATTTT. Protein product: CASSLFRADTQYF.

The V and J genes are TRBV3-1 (or the pseudogene TRBV3-2) and TRBJ2-6; D may be TRBD1 (6 bases). The germline V and J ends were trimmed by 4 bases and 2 bases, with 12 bases remaining between them. The CDR3 is 16 amino acids. Per germline, CDR1 LGHDT and CDR2 YNNKEL (reference sequence). The CDR3 sequence is CASSLPGAAGANVLTF. CDR3 sequence (DNA): TGTGCCAGCAGCCTGCCAGGGGCGGCTGGGGCCAACGTCCTGACTTTC.

This chain joins TRBV2 and TRBJ2-3, with D possibly being TRBD2 (5 bases). Germline CDR1 and CDR2: SNHLY and FYNNEI. Trimming took 6 bases from V and 1 from J, leaving 11 bases between them. The CDR3 runs 14 residues. The CDR3 bases are TGTGCCAGCAGGGAGGAGCCCGGCACAGATACGCAGTATTTT. It yields the protein CASREEPGTDTQYF.

This clone was seen more than once but under ten times. The chain combines TRBV4-1 with TRBJ1-1; 8 positions agree with TRBD1. Germline CDR1 and CDR2: MGHRA and YSYEKL. The CDR3 has 15 residues. With V trimmed by 5 bases and J by 5 bases, 10 bases remained unmatched. CDR3 in DNA: TGCGCCAGCAGCGCCCAGGACAGGGCGGGAACTGAAGCTTTCTTT. This gives the protein CASSAQDRAGTEAFF.